The 6 T cell receptor beta chains presented below share a single source sample, sequenced in a study of CD8 T cells in Susac syndrome (dated by TCRdb to between 2018 and 2020). The library was generated by the immunoSEQ multiplex PCR assay. RNA was extracted using the RNeasy kit, and roughly 0.5 to 1 microgram was reverse transcribed with random hexamers. Using fastp trimming at Q25 and MiXCR clonotype assembly, TCRdb reanalyzed the public sequencing data and kept in-frame beta chains. Every CDR3 protein is listed once, alongside the most common genes and DNA of its rows. The sample includes roughly 250,000 distinct CDR3 sequences, with 96% observed a single time. Of the sample, approximately 0.1% falls within the top ten clones. Sequencing input: CD4+ T cells from PBMCs. Receptors were obtained from a human donor with Susac syndrome.

This chain connects TRBV6-5 to TRBJ2-7; D may correspond to TRBD1 or TRBD2 (5 bases each). Germline CDR1 and CDR2: MNHEY and SVGAGI. The CDR3 totals 19 residues. Deletions cut 4 bases from V and 4 bases from J, with 29 bases between. The CDR3 DNA follows: TGTGCCAGCAGTTCCGAAGGGACCCGATCCCCTGATCCCCTTTACGAGCAGTACTTC. Translation gives CASSSEGTRSPDPLYEQYF.

The count of this clonotype is one. The J gene is TRBJ2-7, the V gene TRBV15; D is unclear. Trimming shortened V by 5 bases and J by 4 bases, and 6 bases separated the two germline ends. Per the germline V gene, CDR1 is LNHNV and CDR2 is YYDKDF (reference sequence). The CDR3 is made up of 11 amino acids. The chain's CDR3 is CATSDKYEQYF. Written as DNA, the CDR3 is TGTGCCACCAGCGACAAATACGAGCAGTACTTC.

V gene TRBV12-3 or TRBV12-4 combines with J gene TRBJ2-7; weak D call: TRBD2 (6 bases). The CDR3 spans 14 residues. V was shortened by 3 bases and J by 4 bases, with 13 bases between the two germline ends. CDR3 region: CASSFGGLVYEQYF. The CDR3, as DNA: TGTGCCAGCAGTTTCGGGGGATTGGTATACGAGCAGTACTTC.

The chain employs TRBV20-1 and TRBJ1-4; D gene uncertain. The germline V and J ends were trimmed by 0 bases and 7 bases, with 12 bases remaining between them. The CDR3 runs to 14 residues. In germline, CDR1 is DFQATT, CDR2 SNEGSKA (reference sequence). The CDR3 coding sequence is TGCAGTGCTAGAGAGAAATCTCAGCCTGAAAAACTGTTTTTT. Its translation: CSAREKSQPEKLFF.

V usage is TRBV24-1 and J usage is TRBJ2-7, with a possible D match to TRBD2 (5 bases). The CDR3 is made up of 14 amino acids. Trimming left V 4 bases short and J 4 bases short, with 13 bases between. CDR1 is KGHDR, CDR2 SFDVKD, per germline. The CDR3 protein is CATSDPGGSYEQYF. The CDR3 nucleotides read TGTGCCACCAGTGACCCCGGTGGGAGTTACGAGCAGTACTTC.

The chain uses TRBV5-1 and TRBJ2-3; no firm D call. The CDR3 has 11 amino acids. CDR1 and CDR2 (germline): SGHRS, YFSETQ. Between the trimmed V and J ends, which lost 3 bases and 3 bases, there was a span of 2 bases. CDR3 sequence (DNA): TGCGCCAGCAGCTGGACAGATACGCAGTATTTT. Translated, it gives CASSWTDTQYF. Full variable domain (outside the CDR3, taken from reference TRBV5-1 and TRBJ2-3): KAGVTQTPRYLIKTRGQQVTLSCSPISGHRSVSWYQQTPGQGLQFLFEYFSETQRNKGNFPGRFSGRQFSNSRSEMNVSTLELGDSALYLCASSWTDTQYFGPGTRLTVL.